The T cell receptor beta chain under discussion was sequenced for a study of molecular identifiers for immune sequencing clone quantification. Study-level findings and limits: Clones that exceeded 20 RNA copies held over 98% of effector molecules, yet under 1% in naive cells.

The bulk TCR libraries were made with methods described before and with listed TCR primers. MiXCR was run by TCRdb on the PCR reads, yielding one entry per CDR3 protein. The table lists just over 95,000 distinct CDR3 sequences, 20% to 30% of them singletons. As concerns this clonotype: Its antigen is still unknown.

Naive CD8 sequencing libraries were generated from around 18,000 to 910,000 sorted cells, with 10%, 30% or 50% RNA as input. Based on a CD8+CD4-CCR7+CD45RA+ profile, naive CD8 T cells were sorted. V was pared by 5 bases and J by 0 bases, with 5 bases of the junction left unmatched. Germline V lookup: CDR1 SQVTM, CDR2 ANQGSEA. This CDR3 is 14 amino acids long. This sequence joins TRBV29-1 and TRBJ2-5; 8 bases fit TRBD2. Sequenced material: naive CD8+ T cells from blood, with Jurkat cell RNA spiked in. The sample's subset: FACS-sorted CD8+CD4-CCR7+CD45RA+ naive T cells. This clonotype was obtained from a human donor in good health. Some libraries in this study had Jurkat cell RNA spiked in. The CDR3 spells CSVMTGGHQETQYF. In DNA, the CDR3 is TGCAGCGTTATGACGGGGGGGCACCAAGAGACCCAGTACTTC.